The 11 T cell receptor beta chains below all came from one sample that was sequenced in a study of CD8 T cells in ankylosing spondylitis. Study findings and constraints: For ankylosing spondylitis blood, a TCR beta motif of under ten highly homologous variants appeared characteristic.

Via MiXCR, TCRdb re-called the 5' RACE reads, giving one row per CDR3 protein. Altogether about 480,000 distinct CDR3 sequences are present, 17% being singletons, with the ten largest covering 0.85% to 1.3%. These TCRs are of unknown antigen specificity. Input material: blood, either unsorted or a sorted T cell fraction (not recorded which). The receptor source for this set is a male donor with ankylosing spondylitis.

This sequence joins TRBV18 and TRBJ2-3; 9 bases agree with TRBD2. CDR3 length: 18 residues. CDR1 is KGHSH, CDR2 LQKENI, per germline. V lost 2 bases and J lost 0; bases outside the gene matches: 9. The CDR3 here is CASSPGAGGPTSTDTQYF. DNA for the CDR3: TGTGCCAGCTCACCAGGAGCGGGGGGACCTACTAGCACAGATACGCAGTATTTT.

The V call is TRBV2, the J call TRBJ1-1; D not certain. Germline CDR1 SNHLY, CDR2 FYNNEI. CDR3 size: 14 residues. Trimming took off 7 bases at V and 0 bases at J, with 12 bases between the two ends. The CDR3 sequence is CASMRAELNTEAFF. The CDR3 DNA reads as TGTGCCAGCATGAGGGCAGAACTGAACACTGAAGCTTTCTTT.

This clonotype was seen ten or more times. The chain combines TRBV4-2 with TRBJ2-4, with 9 bases that match TRBD2. The junction had 7 bases not matched to a gene; V was cut back by 0 bases and J by 7 bases. This CDR3 contains 16 residues. CDR1 is LGHNA and CDR2 is YNFKEQ in the germline V gene. The CDR3, as DNA: TGTGCCAGCAGCCAAGATTTAGCGGGAGTGTTGAACATTCAGTACTTC. This gives the protein CASSQDLAGVLNIQYF.

The chain links TRBV7-2 to TRBJ2-5; D remains ambiguous. Germline values: CDR1 SGHTA, CDR2 FQGNSA. The V gene lost 5 bases and the J gene lost 3 bases, with 4 bases spanning the gap. CDR3 size: 11 residues. CDR3 sequence (DNA): TGTGCCAGCAGCATCGAAGAGACCCAGTACTTC. Translating it yields CASSIEETQYF. Supplemented by reference TRBV7-2 and TRBJ2-5, the full variable domain reads GAGVSQSPSNKVTEKGKDVELRCDPISGHTALYWYRQSLGQGLEFLIYFQGNSAPDKSGLPSDRFSAERTGGSVSTLTIQRTQQEDSAVYLCASSIEETQYFGPGTRLLVL.

This clonotype was seen just once. J is TRBJ2-3 and V is TRBV5-1, with 10 bases aligning to TRBD2. Trimming removed 0 bases from V and 2 bases from J; junction bases left unmatched: 9. This CDR3 spans 18 amino acids. Germline CDR1 is SGHRS and CDR2 is YFSETQ. CDR3 in DNA: TGCGCCAGCAGCTTGGCCGTGCAGCGGGGGGGCCCCACAGATACGCAGTATTTT. Its protein product is CASSLAVQRGGPTDTQYF.

Many counts were recorded for this clonotype. The chain employs TRBV5-1 and TRBJ2-3, with D hard to call. Germline values: CDR1 SGHRS, CDR2 YFSETQ. CDR3 length: 12 residues. Deletions cut 0 bases from V and 4 bases from J, with 3 bases between. As DNA, the CDR3 is TGCGCCAGCAGCTTGGTTGCAGATACGCAGTATTTT. This codes for CASSLVADTQYF.

This clonotype was counted a few times. The rearrangement uses TRBV20-1 and TRBJ2-2; TRBD2 might be the D (6 bases). Germline V lookup: CDR1 DFQATT, CDR2 SNEGSKA (reference sequence). Trimming took off 0 bases at V and 1 base at J, with 12 bases between the two ends. The CDR3 runs 16 residues. The DNA for the CDR3 is TGCAGTGCTAGAGAGCCGGGACTCGAGAACACCGGGGAGCTGTTTTTT. Encoded protein: CSAREPGLENTGELFF.

The CDR3 is CAIRDILAGSSYNEQFF. CDR3 nucleotides: TGTGCCATCAGGGACATTCTAGCGGGAAGCTCCTACAATGAGCAGTTCTTC. V usage is TRBV10-3 and J usage is TRBJ2-1; 9 nucleotides match TRBD2. Germline lookup yields CDR1 ENHRY and CDR2 SYGVKD. CDR3 length equals 17 residues. J gave up 0 bases and V 6 bases, and 9 bases lay outside the gene matches.

The rearrangement uses TRBV7-9 and TRBJ1-6, with D tentatively TRBD1 (5 bases). The CDR3 is 15 amino acids. V lost 5 bases and J 5 bases, leaving 13 bases between the germline ends. Germline V gene sequence: CDR1 SEHNR, CDR2 FQNEAQ (reference sequence). CDR3 in amino acids: CASSARGGDNSPLHF. Here the CDR3 DNA reads TGTGCCAGCAGCGCCCGTGGGGGTGATAATTCACCCCTCCACTTT.

The V call is TRBV6-1, the J call TRBJ1-1, with 9 bases matching TRBD1. From germline, CDR1 is MNHNS and CDR2 SASEGT. This CDR3 has 15 residues. Unmatched junction bases numbered 10, after V lost 5 bases and J lost 6 bases. The CDR3 here is CASSKTGTGFPEAFF. CDR3 coding DNA: TGTGCCAGCAGTAAAACCGGGACAGGGTTCCCTGAAGCTTTCTTT.

This clonotype was counted many times. CDR3 loop: CASSLKDRSYEQYF. DNA of the CDR3: TGTGCCAGCAGCCTTAAAGACAGGTCCTACGAGCAGTACTTC. J is TRBJ2-7 and V is TRBV9; TRBD1 is a possible D gene (6 bases). The germline V gene has CDR1 SGDLS and CDR2 YYNGEE. The CDR3 is 14 amino acids. V lost 4 bases, J lost 1 base, and 12 bases lay in between.